This entry concerns a single T cell receptor beta chain. The specificity of this receptor is unknown. A junction end diverges from the germline sequence, so it may reflect a read error. The record originates from a study of cytomegalovirus exposure and HLA in healthy donors (dated 2017 in TCRdb). Study-wide context: According to an earlier analysis of 450 to 650 of the donors, about 180 million T cells yielded 100 million or so unique TCR beta sequences and about 300 Gb of sequence data. All discovery cohort repertoires had been generated on a single sequencing platform. About 310 gigabases of sequencing data and 80 million or so unique TCR sequences were included in an early release covering about 600 HLA-typed donors. The number of typed donors differed by locus: about 620-640 for A, B, C, DRB1 and DQB1; 500 to 550 for DQA1; 606 for DPA1; and around 470 for DPB1. In a later analysis, previously published TCR beta repertoires from about 640 donors were re-analyzed and high-resolution HLA genotyping was added so that TCR occurrence patterns could be studied. In an earlier analysis of 587 of the donors, high-throughput TCR beta sequencing was used to judge whether each TCR beta V gene segment behaved as functional or pseudogenic. Rather than drawing on any new phenotypic data, the later analysis identified candidate immune exposures from TCR beta sequences and the way those sequences occurred across donors. Of the roughly 400 genotyped donors, 81% were placed in the genetic ancestry cluster associated with self-reported Caucasian donors. Roughly 5 DR-DQ haplotypes were handled as single units for association and clustering because linkage in the cohort was strong. The study used immunosequencing to profile the T cell repertoires of approximately 690 subjects and linked those repertoires to cytomegalovirus serostatus. Class I and class II HLA loci were covered by the typing at four-digit resolution. On average, roughly 200,000 unique TCR beta nucleotide sequences were sequenced per donor among 398 genotyped donors of the cohort, with roughly 20% of those sequences being non-productive. The study was designed to test whether signatures of past pathogen exposure could be identified by cataloging public T cell receptors. To predict cytomegalovirus infection status, the study combined high-throughput TCR immunosequencing, statistical association of individual TCRs with disease status, and machine learning. Alongside the repertoire data, information on donor age, sex, ethnicity and CMV serostatus was compiled. In addition to the first cohort of 650 to 750 subjects, a separate validation cohort of over 90 different subjects was used. In a later genetic analysis, genome-wide SNP genotypes for about three fifths of the 666 donors were used, and that subset was treated as a discovery cohort.

General findings and caveats noted by the study authors: In a later analysis, TCR association rates were found to vary across HLA loci, with the most associated TCRs seen for DRB1 alleles and the fewest for HLA-C alleles. The classifier was reported to diagnose cytomegalovirus status with high specificity and sensitivity in both the original and validation cohorts. Only TCR beta chains were sequenced in this cohort, and the absence of alpha or paired-chain data limited detectable features. In a later genetic analysis, fewer N-insertions in productive TCRs were reported among donors in an Asian-associated ancestry cluster than the roughly 700-donor mean. The earlier analysis of 587 of the donors excluded 15 to 20 rarely observed V segments, including chromosome 9 orphons, because counts were too low. In the study, 150 to 200 TCR beta chains were listed as associated with cytomegalovirus. Sequencing depth was assumed to be roughly uniform across donors in the presence/absence analyses, though that assumption may not hold. In an earlier analysis of 587 of the donors, most TCR beta V segments appeared in productive rearrangements about 87% or about 30% of the time, broadly matching IMGT annotations. In vitro tests confirmed that a few of the cytomegalovirus-associated TCR beta chains recognize cytomegalovirus antigens. Because HLA typing was unavailable for some donors at each locus, only the typed subset was used in association tests. A further reported finding was that TCR beta sequences accurately predicted the HLA-A and HLA-B alleles for most subjects in the first cohort. Some IMGT-functional V segments, including TRBV6-2 and TRBV6-3, could not be distinguished by the 87-base-pair reads and were therefore excluded. Linkage disequilibrium might explain the correlated functional status among segregating V segments, but an unknown experimental factor could not be excluded. In a later genetic analysis, a missense DCLRE1C variant was associated with V-gene and J-gene trimming of TCR beta chains, and the association was replicated in an independent cohort. A cluster of highly shared sequence variants was judged likely to represent a technical artifact of the sequencing pipeline. Most CMV-associated TCR beta chains appeared to be HLA-restricted in a later analysis, and the HLA associations seemed to be driven largely by CMV exposure. CMV serostatus was the only immune exposure information available for the cohort. At a false discovery rate of 0.05, a later analysis linked 15,000 to 20,000 TCR beta sequences to specific HLA alleles. It was suggested by the authors that the approach could potentially be generalized to other disease states and immunological phenotypes. In a later analysis, HLA-associated TCR beta chains showed more clonal expansion and lower generation probabilities than non-associated chains that were equally common. Several of the top co-occurrence clusters appeared to be linked to parvovirus B19, influenza, CMV and Epstein-Barr virus, according to a later analysis. Assigning TCR associations to individual alleles was difficult when HLA alleles, especially DR and DQ, strongly co-occurred. Most TCR sequences were observed very rarely across donors, whereas some public TCRs were present in many individuals.

Libraries came from the immunoSEQ multiplex PCR assay. A mixture of 60 forward primers for TCR Vbeta segments and 13 reverse primers for TCR Jbeta segments was used in the multiplex PCR. The CDR3 region of rearranged TCR beta genes was amplified from genomic DNA with a multiplex PCR assay. The amplified TCR beta libraries were sequenced on the Illumina HiSeq System as 87-base-pair reads. The original methods were these. In a later analysis, tens of millions of unique TCR beta chains were counted across the roughly 610 repertoires, and around 10 million of these chains were shared by at least two donors. To remove PCR and sequencing errors, raw reads were error-corrected and collapsed into unique sequences using a nearest-neighbor algorithm that merged closely related sequences. V, D and J gene segments were assigned by aligning CDR3 sequences to IMGT reference sequences. Each retained sequence needed at least a six-nucleotide match to both a V gene segment and a J gene segment. A rearrangement counted as productive if the CDR3 had no stop codons and remained in frame with V and J, and every other rearrangement counted as non-productive. Following IMGT convention, CDR3 was defined as the stretch from the second conserved V-encoded cysteine to the conserved J-encoded phenylalanine. Sequences without an unambiguous match to a single V gene segment were excluded from the earlier analysis of 450 to 750 of the donors. In an earlier analysis of almost 600 of the donors, a V segment was called functional when productive rearrangements were above 56.7%, and segregating when the standard deviation between donors exceeded 5%. A statistical classification framework was developed to diagnose cytomegalovirus status using the catalog of TCR beta chain sequences. In a later analysis, TCR nucleotide sequences were compared against IMGT/GENE-DB human TR gene sequences so that V and J genes could be assigned. In a later analysis, CDR3 sequences and most-parsimonious VDJ recombination scenarios were assigned using the TCRdist pipeline. A later analysis defined each TCR beta chain by its CDR3 amino acid sequence plus V-gene family, and excluded reads lacking a unique V-gene family. As a way to deal with suspected cross-contamination and a sequencing artifact, a later analysis dropped approximately 590 nucleotide sequences that were highly shared and had low generation probability. A later analysis calculated a clonal expansion index for each public chain from normalized within-repertoire ranks of inferred template counts. A later analysis computed generation probabilities with a VDJ recombination model fitted to out-of-frame rearrangements, and checked the results against IGoR. Hypergeometric tests were used in a later analysis to score TCR-TCR, TCR-HLA and TCR-CMV co-occurrence, with a repertoire-size bias correction applied to the TCR pairs. A later analysis estimated false discovery rates by permuting HLA or CMV assignments 20 times. A later analysis grouped co-occurring TCRs with DBSCAN, adding TCRdist sequence similarity when clustering within HLA-allele-positive subsets. Co-occurrence clustering excluded repertoires with fewer than 30,000 or more than 120,000 public chains, plus five with anomalous nucleotide sharing. Held by TCRdb, this immuneACCESS table contains in-frame sequences only and omits some clones. Under half of the omission traces to an unresolved V gene where checked; the cause of the rest is unknown. V and J calls plus clone size are reproduced from that table; the DNA served to infer D and trimming. The sample data list about 120,000 clones, and approximately 74% of these were observed just once. The biggest ten clones account for 4% to 5% of the sample.

The germline V gene (reference sequence) gives CDR1 as SEHNR and CDR2 as FQNEAQ. The CDR3 has 14 amino acids, counting the end cysteine and phenylalanine. Kept here is only the CDR3 DNA, which spans 42 bases and is read in frame from base 1. The cohort was made up of hundreds of healthy bone marrow donors. All cohort members were sampled while nominally healthy, although unrecorded immune exposures were likely present. The donor was CMV seropositive and belonged to the group of about 290 seropositive cohort members. A peripheral blood sample was collected from each donor, and TCR beta sequencing was performed on peripheral blood mononuclear cells. Genomic DNA extraction from the blood cell samples was performed with the Qiagen DNeasy Blood Extraction Kit.

The rearranged segments are TRBV7-9 and TRBJ2-7; TRBD1 might be the D gene, on 6 matching bases. The sequence was obtained from a woman in her thirties or forties in good health and CMV-seropositive. Sequencing used PBMCs. The encoded CDR3 is CANSDKTGAFQPYF. The DNA is as follows: TGTGCCAACAGCGATAAGACAGGTGCTTTTCAACCGTACTTC.